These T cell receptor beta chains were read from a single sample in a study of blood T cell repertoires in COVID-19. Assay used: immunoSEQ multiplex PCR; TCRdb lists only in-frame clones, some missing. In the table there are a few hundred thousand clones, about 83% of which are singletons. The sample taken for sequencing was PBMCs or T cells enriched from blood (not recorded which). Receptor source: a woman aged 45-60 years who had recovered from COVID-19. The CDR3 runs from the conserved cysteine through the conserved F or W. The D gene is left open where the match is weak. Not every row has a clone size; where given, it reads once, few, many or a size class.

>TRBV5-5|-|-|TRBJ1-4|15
CASSSTWGDNEKLFF
TGTGCCAGCAGCTCCACATGGGGGGATAATGAAAAACTGTTTTTT
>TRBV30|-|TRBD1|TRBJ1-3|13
CAWDGQAGNTIYF
TGTGCCTGGGACGGACAGGCGGGAAACACCATATATTTT
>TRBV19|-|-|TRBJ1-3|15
CASSTLSNSGNTIYF
TGTGCCAGTAGTACACTTAGTAACTCTGGAAACACCATATATTTT
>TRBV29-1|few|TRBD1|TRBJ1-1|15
CSVERDSLMNTEAFF
TGCAGCGTTGAAAGGGACAGCCTCATGAACACTGAAGCTTTCTTT
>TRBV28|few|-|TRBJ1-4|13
CASSLGPGEKLFF
TGTGCCAGCAGCCTAGGTCCCGGTGAAAAACTGTTTTTT
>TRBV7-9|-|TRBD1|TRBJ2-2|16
CASSFGDRPFTGELFF
TGTGCCAGCAGCTTTGGGGACAGGCCCTTCACCGGGGAGCTGTTTTTT
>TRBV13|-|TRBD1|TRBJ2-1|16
CASSLKGTGGKNEQFF
TGTGCCAGCAGCTTAAAAGGGACAGGGGGCAAGAATGAGCAGTTCTTC
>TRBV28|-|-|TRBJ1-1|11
CASSLRTEAFF
TGTGCCAGCAGTTTACGGACTGAAGCTTTCTTT
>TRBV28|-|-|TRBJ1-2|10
CASSSQGYTF
TGTGCCAGCAGTTCCCAGGGCTACACCTTC
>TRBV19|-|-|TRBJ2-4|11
CASSEGNIQYF
TGTGCCAGTAGTGAGGGAAACATTCAGTACTTC
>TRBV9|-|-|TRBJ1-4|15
CASSLNSATNEKLFF
TGTGCCAGCAGCTTAAACAGTGCAACTAATGAAAAACTGTTTTTT
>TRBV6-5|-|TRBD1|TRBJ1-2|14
CATRTGGEVYGYTF
TGTGCCACCCGGACAGGGGGCGAGGTGTATGGCTACACCTTC
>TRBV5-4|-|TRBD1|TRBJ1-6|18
CASSHQGAMSSYNSPLHF
TGTGCCAGCAGTCATCAGGGGGCGATGAGCTCCTATAATTCACCCCTCCACTTT
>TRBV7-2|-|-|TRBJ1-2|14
CAGSLQGNDYGYTF
TGTGCCGGCAGTCTGCAGGGGAATGACTATGGCTACACCTTC
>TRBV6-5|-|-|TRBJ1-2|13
CASNPRSNYGYTF
TGTGCCAGCAACCCGAGAAGTAACTATGGCTACACCTTC
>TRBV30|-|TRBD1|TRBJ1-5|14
CAWARDRGNQPQHF
TGTGCCTGGGCCCGGGACAGGGGAAACCAGCCCCAGCATTTT
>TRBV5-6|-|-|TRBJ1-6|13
CASSLFDVAGVHF
TGTGCCAGCAGCTTGTTTGACGTTGCCGGAGTCCACTTT
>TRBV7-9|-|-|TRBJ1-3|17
CASSPRGGVNSGNTIYF
TGTGCCAGCAGCCCCCGAGGGGGGGTAAATTCTGGAAACACCATATATTTT
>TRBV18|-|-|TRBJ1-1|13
CASSPGFDTEAFF
TGTGCCAGCTCCCCCGGTTTTGACACTGAAGCTTTCTTT
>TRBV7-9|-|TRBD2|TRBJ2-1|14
CASSLTSGGPVGFF
TGTGCCAGCAGCCTGACTAGCGGGGGGCCCGTTGGGTTCTTC
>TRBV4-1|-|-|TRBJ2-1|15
CASSQVMSSYNEQFF
TGCGCCAGCAGCCAAGTAATGAGCTCCTACAATGAGCAGTTCTTC
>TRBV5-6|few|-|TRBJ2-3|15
CASSLGTTSTDTQYF
TGTGCCAGCAGCTTGGGCACGACTAGCACAGATACGCAGTATTTT
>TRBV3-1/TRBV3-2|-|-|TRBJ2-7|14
CASSQDLRGYEQYF
TGTGCCAGCAGCCAAGATCTTCGCGGCTACGAGCAGTACTTC
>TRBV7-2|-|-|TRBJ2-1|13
CASSFGQGNEQFF
TGTGCCAGCAGCTTCGGGCAGGGCAATGAGCAGTTCTTC
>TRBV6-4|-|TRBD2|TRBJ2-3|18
CASSVLAGGLETQNTQYF
TGTGCCAGCAGTGTCCTAGCGGGGGGGCTAGAAACGCAGAATACGCAGTATTTT
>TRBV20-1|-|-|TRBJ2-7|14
CSPSGLRTIYEQYF
TGCAGTCCTAGTGGACTCCGAACAATATACGAGCAGTACTTC
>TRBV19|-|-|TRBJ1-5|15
CASSIEEFFGQPQHF
TGTGCCAGTAGTATTGAGGAATTCTTCGGTCAGCCCCAGCATTTT
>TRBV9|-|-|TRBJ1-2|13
CASSAPGVYGYTF
TGTGCCAGCAGCGCCCCAGGGGTCTATGGCTACACCTTC
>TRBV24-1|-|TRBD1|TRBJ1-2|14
CATSDSNRGAGYTF
TGTGCCACCAGTGACTCCAACAGGGGAGCCGGCTACACCTTC
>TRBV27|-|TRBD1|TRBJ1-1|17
CASIPPDRGYMDTEAFF
TGTGCCAGCATCCCCCCAGACAGGGGGTATATGGACACTGAAGCTTTCTTT
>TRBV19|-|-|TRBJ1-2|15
CASSTVSRDNYGYTF
TGTGCCAGTAGTACTGTATCACGGGATAACTATGGCTACACCTTC
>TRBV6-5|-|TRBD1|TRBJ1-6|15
CAIRAALTGGSPLHF
TGTGCCATCCGAGCCGCCCTGACAGGGGGATCACCCCTCCACTTT
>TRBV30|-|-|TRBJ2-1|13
CAWGGASYNEQFF
TGTGCCTGGGGGGGGGCCTCCTACAATGAGCAGTTCTTC
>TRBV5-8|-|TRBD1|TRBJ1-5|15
CASRFTGGGNQPQHF
TGTGCCAGCAGGTTTACAGGGGGCGGCAATCAGCCCCAGCATTTT
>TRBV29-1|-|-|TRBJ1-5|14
CSVAAGHDSQPQHF
TGCAGCGTTGCGGCAGGGCACGACAGTCAGCCCCAGCATTTT
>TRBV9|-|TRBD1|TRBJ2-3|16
CASSAPGTGATDTQYF
TGTGCCAGCAGCGCCCCAGGGACAGGGGCGACAGATACGCAGTATTTT
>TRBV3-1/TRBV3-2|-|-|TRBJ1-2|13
CASSQLQGGGYTF
TGTGCCAGCAGCCAACTACAGGGTGGTGGCTACACCTTC
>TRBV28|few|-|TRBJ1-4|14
CASSPGQLGEKLFF
TGTGCCAGCAGTCCGGGACAACTAGGGGAAAAACTGTTTTTT
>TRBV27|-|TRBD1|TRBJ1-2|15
CASSLSRTGGSGYTF
TGTGCCAGCAGTTTATCAAGGACAGGGGGCAGTGGCTACACCTTC
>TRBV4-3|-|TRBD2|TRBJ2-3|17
CASSQDFELAAADTQYF
TGCGCCAGCAGCCAAGATTTCGAACTAGCGGCCGCAGATACGCAGTATTTT
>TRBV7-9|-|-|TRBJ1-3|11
CAKTVGNTIYF
TGTGCCAAGACAGTAGGAAACACCATATATTTT
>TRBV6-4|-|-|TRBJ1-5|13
CASSIERDQPQHF
TGTGCCAGCAGTATCGAAAGAGATCAGCCCCAGCATTTT
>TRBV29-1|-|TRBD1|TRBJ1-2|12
CSGEDRGYGYTF
TGCAGCGGGGAGGACAGGGGCTATGGCTACACCTTC
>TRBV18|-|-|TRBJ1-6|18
CASSQRAPGSQTYSPLHF
TGTGCCAGCTCACAACGGGCTCCCGGGAGCCAAACTTATTCACCCCTCCACTTT
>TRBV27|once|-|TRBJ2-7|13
CASSLVGVYEQYF
TGTGCCAGCAGTTTAGTCGGAGTATACGAGCAGTACTTC
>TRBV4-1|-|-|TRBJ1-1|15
CASSTNTGISTEAFF
TGCGCCAGCAGCACCAATACAGGGATCTCCACTGAAGCTTTCTTT
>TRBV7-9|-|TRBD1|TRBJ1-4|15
CASSQQGSTNEKLFF
TGTGCCAGCAGTCAACAGGGGTCGACTAATGAAAAACTGTTTTTT
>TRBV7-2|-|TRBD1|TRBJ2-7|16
CASTNDGTAFVREQYF
TGTGCCAGCACCAACGACGGGACAGCGTTTGTCCGCGAGCAGTACTTC
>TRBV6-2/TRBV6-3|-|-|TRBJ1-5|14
CASSYISPEGPQHF
TGTGCCAGCAGTTATATTTCACCCGAGGGGCCCCAGCATTTT
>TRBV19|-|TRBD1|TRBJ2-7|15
CASSIVGQGAYEQYF
TGTGCCAGTAGTATAGTGGGACAGGGGGCGTACGAGCAGTACTTC
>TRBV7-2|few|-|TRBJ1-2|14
CASSLAKASYGYTF
TGTGCCAGCAGCTTAGCGAAAGCCTCCTATGGCTACACCTTC
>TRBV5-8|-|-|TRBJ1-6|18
CASSPDPGVGSYNSPLHF
TGTGCCAGCAGCCCGGACCCGGGAGTGGGCTCCTATAATTCACCCCTCCACTTT
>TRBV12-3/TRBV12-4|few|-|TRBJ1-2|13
CASSLSGQNGYTF
TGTGCCAGCAGTTTATCAGGACAGAATGGCTACACCTTC
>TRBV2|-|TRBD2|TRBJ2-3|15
CASSEQGGGADTQYF
TGTGCCAGCAGTGAACAGGGTGGGGGGGCAGATACGCAGTATTTT
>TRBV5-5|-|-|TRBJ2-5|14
CASSHDSHQETQYF
TGTGCCAGCAGCCACGACAGTCACCAAGAGACCCAGTACTTC
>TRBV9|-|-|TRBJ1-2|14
CASSVDGGNYGYTF
TGTGCCAGCAGCGTAGATGGAGGAAACTATGGCTACACCTTC
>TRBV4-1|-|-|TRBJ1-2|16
CASSQRSAPTRGGYTF
TGCGCCAGCAGCCAGAGAAGTGCCCCAACTCGGGGTGGCTACACCTTC
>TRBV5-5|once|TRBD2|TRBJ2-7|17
CASSLEFTSGISYEQYF
TGTGCCAGCAGCTTGGAGTTCACTAGCGGAATCTCCTACGAGCAGTACTTC
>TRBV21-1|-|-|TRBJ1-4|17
CASTQKGTWIANEKLFF
TGTGCCAGCACCCAAAAGGGGACATGGATTGCTAATGAAAAACTGTTTTTT